Following are 2 T cell receptor beta chains from one sample sequenced in a study of cytomegalovirus exposure and HLA in healthy donors. Clones were read by immunoSEQ multiplex PCR, and TCRdb kept only the in-frame ones, dropping some. The data contain over 45,000 clones, roughly 92% of them singletons. Source material: PBMCs. The receptor source for this set is a man aged 18 to 29 in good health and CMV-seronegative.

This chain links TRBV4-1 with TRBJ1-5; 9 nucleotides match TRBD1. The CDR3 extends over 15 amino acids. Germline lookup yields CDR1 MGHRA and CDR2 YSYEKL. Trimming at V came to 3 bases and at J to 6 bases, leaving 6 bases not matched to a gene. The CDR3 reads CASSQTGTGSQPQHF. CDR3 sequence (DNA): TGCGCCAGCAGCCAGACCGGGACAGGGAGTCAGCCCCAGCATTTT.

The chain employs TRBV5-8 and TRBJ1-1, with 9 positions matching TRBD1. CDR1 and CDR2 from the germline V gene are SGHTS and YDEGEE. V shed 3 bases and J 2 bases; nucleotides not matched to a gene: 2. This CDR3 has 14 amino acids. The CDR3 spells CASSWGQGNTEAFF. In DNA, the CDR3 is TGTGCCAGCAGCTGGGGACAGGGTAACACTGAAGCTTTCTTT.